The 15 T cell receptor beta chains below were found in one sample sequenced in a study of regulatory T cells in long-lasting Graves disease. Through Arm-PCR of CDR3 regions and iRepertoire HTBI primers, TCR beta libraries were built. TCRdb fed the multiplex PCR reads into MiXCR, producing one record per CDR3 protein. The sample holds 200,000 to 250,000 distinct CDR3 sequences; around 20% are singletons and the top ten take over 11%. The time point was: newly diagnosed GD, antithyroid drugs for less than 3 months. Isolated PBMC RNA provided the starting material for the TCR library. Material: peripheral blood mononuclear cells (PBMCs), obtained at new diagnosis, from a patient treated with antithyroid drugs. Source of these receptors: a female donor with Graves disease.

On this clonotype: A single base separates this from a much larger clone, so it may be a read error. The CDR3 region is CASGDSLERGLTDTQYF. Here the CDR3 DNA reads TGTGCCAGCGGTGACTCGCTCGAGCGGGGGCTCACAGATACGCAGTATTTT. This chain links TRBV6-4 with TRBJ2-3; the match to TRBD2 covers 8 bases. CDR3 size: 17 residues. The germline gives CDR1 MRHNA, CDR2 SNTAGT.

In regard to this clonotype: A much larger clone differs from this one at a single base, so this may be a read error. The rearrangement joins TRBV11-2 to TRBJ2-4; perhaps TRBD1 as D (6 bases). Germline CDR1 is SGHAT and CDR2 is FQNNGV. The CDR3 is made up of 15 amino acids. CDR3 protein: CASSPGTLAKNTQYF. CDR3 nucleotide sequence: TGTGCCAGCAGCCCAGGGACATTAGCCAAAAACACTCAGTACTTC.

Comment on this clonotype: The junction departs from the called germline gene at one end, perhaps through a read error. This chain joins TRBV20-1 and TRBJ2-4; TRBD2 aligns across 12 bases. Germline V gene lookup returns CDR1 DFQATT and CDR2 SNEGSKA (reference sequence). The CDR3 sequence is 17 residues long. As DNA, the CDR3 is TGCAGTGCCAGAGGACTAGCGGGACGTACGGCCAAAAACATTCAGTACTTC. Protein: CSARGLAGRTAKNIQYF.

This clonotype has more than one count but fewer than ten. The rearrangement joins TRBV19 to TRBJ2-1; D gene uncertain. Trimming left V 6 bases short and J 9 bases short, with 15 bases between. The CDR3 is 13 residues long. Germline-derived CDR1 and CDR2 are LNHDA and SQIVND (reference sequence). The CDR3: CASRLIPSVEQFF. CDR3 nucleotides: TGTGCCAGTAGACTAATCCCCTCCGTTGAGCAGTTCTTC.

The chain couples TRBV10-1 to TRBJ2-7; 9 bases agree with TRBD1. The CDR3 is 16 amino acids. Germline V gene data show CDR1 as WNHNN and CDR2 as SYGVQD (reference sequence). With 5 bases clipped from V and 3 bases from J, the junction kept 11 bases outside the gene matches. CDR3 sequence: CASSKTGTGKSYEQYF. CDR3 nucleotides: TGCGCCAGCAGTAAAACCGGGACAGGGAAAAGCTACGAGCAGTACTTC.

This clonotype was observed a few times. The CDR3 coding sequence is TGTGCCAGCTCAGCCGGGGCTAGCACAGATACGCAGTATTTT. It encodes CASSAGASTDTQYF. The J gene is TRBJ2-3, the V gene TRBV18, with D possibly being TRBD1 or TRBD2 (5 bases each). V shed 5 bases and J shed 0 bases, with 9 bases lying between them. Per the germline V gene, CDR1 is KGHSH and CDR2 is LQKENI. CDR3 length: 14 residues.

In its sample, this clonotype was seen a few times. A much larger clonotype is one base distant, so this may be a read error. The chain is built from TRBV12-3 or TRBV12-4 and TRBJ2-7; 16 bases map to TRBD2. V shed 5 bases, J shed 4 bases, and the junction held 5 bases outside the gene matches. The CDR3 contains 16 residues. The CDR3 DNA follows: TGTGCCAGCAGTCCGCCGGGACTAGCGGGAGGGTACGAGCAGTACTTC. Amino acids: CASSPPGLAGGYEQYF.

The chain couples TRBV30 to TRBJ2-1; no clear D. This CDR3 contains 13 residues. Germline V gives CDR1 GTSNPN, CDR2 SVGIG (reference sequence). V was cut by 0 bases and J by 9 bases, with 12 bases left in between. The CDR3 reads CAWSVRNSGEQFF. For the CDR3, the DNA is TGTGCCTGGAGTGTGCGAAACTCTGGTGAGCAGTTCTTC.

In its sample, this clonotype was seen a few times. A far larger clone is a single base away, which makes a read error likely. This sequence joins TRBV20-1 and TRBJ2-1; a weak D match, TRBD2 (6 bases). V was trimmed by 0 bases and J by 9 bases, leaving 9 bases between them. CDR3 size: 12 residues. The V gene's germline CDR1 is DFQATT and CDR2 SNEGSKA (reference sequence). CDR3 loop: CSARERRAEQFF. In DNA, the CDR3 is TGCAGTGCTAGAGAACGGAGGGCTGAGCAGTTCTTC.

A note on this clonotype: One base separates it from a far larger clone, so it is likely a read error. The CDR3 here is CAGNTPVRGAYEQYF. CDR3 sequence (DNA): TGTGCCGGCAACACCCCGGTCCGGGGGGCCTACGAGCAGTACTTC. This chain links TRBV12-3 or TRBV12-4 with TRBJ2-7, with 7 bases that match TRBD2. With 11 bases clipped from V and 2 bases from J, the junction kept 15 bases outside the gene matches. The CDR3 spans 15 residues.

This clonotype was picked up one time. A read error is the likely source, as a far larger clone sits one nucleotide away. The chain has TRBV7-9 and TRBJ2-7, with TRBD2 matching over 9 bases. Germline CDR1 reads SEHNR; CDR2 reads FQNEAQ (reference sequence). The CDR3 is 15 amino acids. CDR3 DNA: TGTGCCAGCAGCGTAGCGGGGGTTAGCTCCTACGAGCAGTACTTC. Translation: CASSVAGVSSYEQYF.

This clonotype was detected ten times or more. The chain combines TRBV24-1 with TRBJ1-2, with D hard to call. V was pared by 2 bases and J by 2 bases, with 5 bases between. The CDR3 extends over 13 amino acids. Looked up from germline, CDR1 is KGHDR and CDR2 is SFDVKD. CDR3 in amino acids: CATSDSANYGYTF. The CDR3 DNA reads TGTGCCACCAGTGATTCAGCCAACTATGGCTACACCTTC.

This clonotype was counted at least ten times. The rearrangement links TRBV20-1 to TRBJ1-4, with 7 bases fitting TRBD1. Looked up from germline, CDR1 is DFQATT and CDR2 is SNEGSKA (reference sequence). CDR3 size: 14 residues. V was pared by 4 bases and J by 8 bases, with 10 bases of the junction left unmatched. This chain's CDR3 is CSATAGTATEKLFF. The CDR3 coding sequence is TGCAGTGCTACGGCCGGGACAGCAACAGAAAAACTGTTTTTT.

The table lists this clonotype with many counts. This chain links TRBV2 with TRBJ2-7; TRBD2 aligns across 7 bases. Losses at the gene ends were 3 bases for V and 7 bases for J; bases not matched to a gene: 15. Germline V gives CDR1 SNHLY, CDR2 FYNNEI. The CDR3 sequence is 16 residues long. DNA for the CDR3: TGTGCCAGCAGTGACTCACCTAGCGGATCACGCGGAGAGCAGTACTTC. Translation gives CASSDSPSGSRGEQYF.

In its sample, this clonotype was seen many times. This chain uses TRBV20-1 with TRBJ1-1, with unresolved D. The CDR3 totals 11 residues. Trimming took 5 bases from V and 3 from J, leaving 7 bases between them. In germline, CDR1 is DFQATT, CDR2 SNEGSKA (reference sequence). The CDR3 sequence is CSAGYYTEAFF. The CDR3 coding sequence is TGCAGTGCTGGGTATTACACTGAAGCTTTCTTT.